This T cell receptor (beta chain) was documented in a study of OX40 agonist ivuxolimab in advanced cancers. A note on the overall study: The costimulatory receptor OX40 (CD134) was targeted by ivuxolimab, a fully human IgG2 agonistic monoclonal antibody. Intravenous ivuxolimab was administered to patients every 2 weeks at six dose levels: 0.01, 0.1, 0.3, 1.5, 3 and 10 mg/kg. Of the approximately 53 patients in dose escalation, 19 had hepatocellular carcinoma, some 15 had melanoma, 9 had renal cell carcinoma and 9 had head and neck cancer. In the dose-escalation cohort, 75% to 85% of patients were male, and the mean age was approximately 60 years with a range of about 20 to 90. Patients were allowed to have had prior anti-PD-1, anti-PD-L1 or anti-CTLA-4 therapy, and around two fifths of the dose-escalation patients had been treated with checkpoint inhibitors. Three dose-escalation patients achieved partial responses, one with hepatocellular carcinoma and two with cutaneous melanoma. Peripheral TCRbeta sequencing was intended to test whether TCR sequence diversity was altered and clonal T-cell expansion was caused by ivuxolimab. The monotherapy dose-escalation portion (N of about 57 patients) of the phase I ivuxolimab trial is reported in the paper.

What the study reported, not specific to this receptor: In the 0.1-3.0 mg/kg groups, partial responders were among the patients with the lowest normalized peripheral clonal expansion, particularly in CD8+ T cells. On average, CD8+ T cells showed more expanded clones than CD4+ T cells after ivuxolimab. Low levels of normalized T-cell clonal expansion were also seen in some nonresponding patients. Which antigens the clonally expanded peripheral T cells were specific for was not determined. At doses of 0.1 to 3.0 mg/kg, clonal expansion of both CD4+ and CD8+ T cells in blood was seen between baseline and week 6.

The germline V gene encodes CDR1 SEHNR and CDR2 FQNEAQ (reference sequence). The germline V end is reduced by 5 bases and the J end by 1 base; junction bases left unmatched: 7. From cysteine to phenylalanine, the CDR3 is 17 amino acids long. Only the CDR3 DNA is retained, 51 bases long and in frame from the first base. In regard to this clone: Its specific antigen is unknown. No per-base quality is available; no much larger clone lies one base away.

Patients with autoimmune disease history or receiving systemic immunosuppression were excluded from the trial. In every dose cohort, peripheral blood was drawn for TCR sequencing at baseline, cycle 4 day 1, and cycle 7 day 1. The samples were taken from a phase I, first-in-human, multicenter, open-label dose-escalation trial of ivuxolimab. Adults with locally advanced or metastatic melanoma, renal cell carcinoma, hepatocellular carcinoma or head and neck squamous cell carcinoma were enrolled in the trial. Before TCR sequencing, CD4+ T cells and CD8+ T cells were sorted from peripheral blood as separate populations. For sequencing of the TCRbeta CDR3 region, genomic DNA was extracted from the sorted cells. The immunoSEQ Assay was used to sequence the TCRbeta CDR3 regions. TCRdb holds this immuneACCESS table with in-frame rearrangements only. Some clones are missing; in checked studies, unresolved V genes explain under half, and the rest has no known cause. This sample gives about 46,000 clones in total; roughly 90% of them show up just once. Roughly 10% of the sample is in the top ten clones.

The receptor's source is an adult with an advanced solid tumor such as melanoma, head and neck, liver or kidney cancer. The receptor chain draws on TRBV7-9 and TRBJ2-6; 8 nucleotides in the junction match TRBD2. The sequencing used CD4+ or CD8+ T cells sorted from blood, collected in a trial of the OX40 agonist ivuxolimab. In nucleotide form, the sequence is TGTGCCAGCAGCCTACGGGGGGGCCCATCTGGGGCCAACGTCCTGACTTTC. It translates to CASSLRGGPSGANVLTF.